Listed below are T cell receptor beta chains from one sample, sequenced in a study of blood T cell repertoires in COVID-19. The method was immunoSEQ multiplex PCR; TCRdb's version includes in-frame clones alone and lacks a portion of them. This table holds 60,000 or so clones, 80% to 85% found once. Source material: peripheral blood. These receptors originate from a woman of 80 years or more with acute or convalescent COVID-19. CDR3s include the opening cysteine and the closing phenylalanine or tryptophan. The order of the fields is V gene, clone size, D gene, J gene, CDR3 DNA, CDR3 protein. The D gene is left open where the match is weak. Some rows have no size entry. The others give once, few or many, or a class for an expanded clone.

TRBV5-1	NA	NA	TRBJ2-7	TGCGCCAGCAGCTTGGCCGGACACTCCTACGAGCAGTACTTC	CASSLAGHSYEQYF
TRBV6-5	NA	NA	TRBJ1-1	TGTGCCAGCAGTCCCGGGGGGGGGACCACCACTGAAGCTTTCTTT	CASSPGGGTTTEAFF
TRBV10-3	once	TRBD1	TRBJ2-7	TGTGCCATCAGTACATTGGGACAGGGTTACGAGCAGTACTTC	CAISTLGQGYEQYF
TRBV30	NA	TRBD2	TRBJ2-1	TGTGCCTGGGGGCTGGCTAGCGGGTACAATGAGCAGTTCTTC	CAWGLASGYNEQFF
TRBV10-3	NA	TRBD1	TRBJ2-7	TGTGCCATCAGGCCGGGACAGGGTTCCTACGAGCAGTACTTC	CAIRPGQGSYEQYF
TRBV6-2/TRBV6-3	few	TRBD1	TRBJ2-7	TGTGCCAGCAGTTACTCTCCGGGACAGGGGGGATTCTACGAGCAGTACTTC	CASSYSPGQGGFYEQYF
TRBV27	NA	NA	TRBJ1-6	TGTGCCACCGCGGACCGTGGGCAGGGATCAAATAATTCACCCCTCCACTTT	CATADRGQGSNNSPLHF
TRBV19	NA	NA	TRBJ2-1	TGTGCCAGTAGTCTTGACACCGTCGGACTATACAATGAGCAGTTCTTC	CASSLDTVGLYNEQFF
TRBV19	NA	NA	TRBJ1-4	TGTGCCAGTAGTACACTCGACAGCCTTGCAACTAATGAAAAACTGTTTTTT	CASSTLDSLATNEKLFF
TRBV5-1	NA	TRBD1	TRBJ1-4	TGCGCCAGCAGCGCAACGGGACAGGGGGCAGGGGGTGAAAAACTGTTTTTT	CASSATGQGAGGEKLFF
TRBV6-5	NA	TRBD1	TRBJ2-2	TGTGCCAGCAAGACAGGGGGCCGGACCGGGGAGCTGTTTTTT	CASKTGGRTGELFF
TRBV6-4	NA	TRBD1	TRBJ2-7	TGTGCCAGCAGTGATCAGGGGGATTACGAGCAGTACTTC	CASSDQGDYEQYF
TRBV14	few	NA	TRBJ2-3	TGTGCCAGCAGCCAGTATCCAGATACGCAGTATTTT	CASSQYPDTQYF
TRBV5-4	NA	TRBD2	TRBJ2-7	TGTGCCAGCAGCCTTGGGACTAGCGGGGGCGCCGAGCAGTACTTC	CASSLGTSGGAEQYF
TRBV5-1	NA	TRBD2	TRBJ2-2	TGCGCCAGCAGCTTGTTAGCGGGGGAGCCCACCGGGGAGCTGTTTTTT	CASSLLAGEPTGELFF
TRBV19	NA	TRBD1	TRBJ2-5	TGTGCCAGTAGTAAAGGGGGCTGGGAGACCCAGTACTTC	CASSKGGWETQYF
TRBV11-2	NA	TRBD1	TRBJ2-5	TGTGCCAGCAGCTTAGAGGGCACAGGGGTTGAGACCCAGTACTTC	CASSLEGTGVETQYF